The clone carrying this T cell receptor beta chain was seen a handful of times. Its matching antigen is unknown. The data stem from a study of cytomegalovirus exposure and HLA in healthy donors. Study-wide context: Across 350 to 400 genotyped donors, about 86% landed in the Caucasian-associated ancestry cluster. Study-level findings and limits: A later analysis found common viral pathogens apparently linked to several of the most significant clusters. Cytomegalovirus association was listed for around 170 TCR beta chains.

The PCR ran on 60 Vbeta and 13 Jbeta primers. Clones were read by immunoSEQ multiplex PCR, and TCRdb kept only the in-frame ones, dropping some. The sample contains some 140,000 clones, around 72% of which appear only once. The source of this sequence is a woman aged 18-29 years in good health and CMV-seronegative. Source material: PBMCs.

In DNA, the CDR3 is TGTGCCAGCAAACGGGGACTAGCAACCGGGGAGCTGTTTTTT. Translated, it gives CASKRGLATGELFF. The genes are TRBV6-5 and TRBJ2-2, with 9 bases fitting TRBD2. This CDR3 has 14 amino acids. Germline V gene sequence: CDR1 MNHEY, CDR2 SVGAGI. V was pared by 7 bases and J by 5 bases, with 5 bases of the junction left unmatched.